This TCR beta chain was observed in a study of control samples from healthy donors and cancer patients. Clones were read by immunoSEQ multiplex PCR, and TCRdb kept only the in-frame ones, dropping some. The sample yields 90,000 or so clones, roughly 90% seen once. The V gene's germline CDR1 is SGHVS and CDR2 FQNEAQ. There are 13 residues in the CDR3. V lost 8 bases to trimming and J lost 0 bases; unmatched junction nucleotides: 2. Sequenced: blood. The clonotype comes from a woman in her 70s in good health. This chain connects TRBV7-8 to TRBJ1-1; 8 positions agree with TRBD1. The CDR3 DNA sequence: TGTGCCAGCCGGACAGGGCTGAACACTGAAGCTTTCTTT. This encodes CASRTGLNTEAFF.